The subject of this entry is one T cell receptor (beta chain). Its binding antigen is unknown. Per-base qualities were not stored, and no clone one base away is much larger. This entry belongs to a study of shared clonotypes between healthy human individuals (TCRdb year 2020). Looking at the study overall: The cohort comprised two women and a few men aged 18 to 49 years. To estimate repertoire size and how much clonotype sharing occurs between individuals, the study deeply sequenced the blood TCR repertoires of roughly 5 healthy adults. Per donor, three plates each were used for CD4 naive and CD4 memory, two for CD8 naive, and one for CD8 memory. Between about 0.8 and 9 billion PBMCs per donor were obtained by leukapheresis. Libraries were prepared and TCR repertoires were sequenced by different laboratories using diverse techniques, in order to increase sequencing depth and limit assay-specific biases. Points the paper makes about the study in general: Clonotypes shared by all four sorted-subset donors showed higher generation probabilities than non-shared clonotypes. Based on pairwise subsampling, the degree of clonotype sharing among donors was expected to be affected by sequencing depth. Sampling was restricted to blood, and TCR repertoires in tissues likely differ from the TCR repertoires found in blood. Estimated clonotype richness was generally larger for naive than for memory subsets. Roughly 5% of naive CD4, 3.5% of naive CD8, roughly 2.4% of memory CD4, and around 0.4% of memory CD8 clonotypes were shared across four donors. The genetic and exposure-history diversity represented was limited by the small number of donors. Even with the large sequencing depth, rarefaction of the sorted-subset datasets indicated that sequencing was incomplete.

V is trimmed back by 3 bases and J by 5 bases, and the junction contains 1 base that no gene match accounts for. The CDR3 starts with the cysteine, ends with the phenylalanine, and has 13 residues. Only CDR3 DNA is held: 39 bases, read in frame from base 1. The germline V gene (reference sequence) yields SGHKS for CDR1 and YYEKEE for CDR2. Using the deep immunoSEQ assay, TCR CDR3 regions were amplified from genomic DNA by multiplex PCR. Extracted genomic DNA from each cell subset was distributed evenly across all wells of several immunoSEQ 96-well plates, and each plate was treated as a replicate. For sorted subsets, roughly 190 ng of genomic DNA, equivalent to around 29,000 T cell genomes, went into each replicate PCR. Purified libraries were measured with a Qubit 3.0 fluorometer, size-checked on a Bioanalyzer 2100, and measured again with the KAPA Library Quantification kit. Every immunoSEQ 96-well plate was sequenced on a separate single-read 150-cycle Illumina NextSeq 550 flow cell. Concerning the study's data processing: Because the immunoSEQ output held only junctional sequences and lacked quality scores, the filtering could not match the filtering applied to full-length reads. Sequences were annotated with PyIR, a Python wrapper for IgBLAST v1.9, using IMGT germline references to assign V/J genes and CDR3. Reads with weak V/J assignments (E-value above 1e-6), missing CDR3, stop codons, out-of-frame junctions, or ambiguous translated residues were removed. A V3J clonotype was defined by an identical inferred V gene, J gene, and CDR3 amino acid sequence. Percentage overlap between repertoires was calculated by dividing the number of shared unique clonotypes by the size of the smaller repertoire. Repertoire richness was assessed with RTK rarefaction, the Chao1 estimator, and Recon v2.1 estimates of unobserved clonotypes. Generation probabilities were computed with OLGA for all TCRbeta clonotypes obtained by the gDNA method from several donors. TCRdb stores this immuneACCESS table with in-frame sequences only. Part of the clones is absent; in the studies checked, under half of the shortfall reflects unresolved V genes, and no reason is known for the rest. V and J calls and clone size are given by that table; D and trimming were obtained from the DNA. The sample data list over 2,000,000 clones, and just over 90% of these were observed just once. The ten largest clones represent around 1.8% of the sample.

CD8 naive samples consisted of CD45RO-negative cells that were positively selected for CCR7, yielding a CD45RA+CCR7+ population without TemRA cells. Healthy HIV-negative adults with no recently reported acute infections or vaccinations were included as donors. All donors were Caucasian adults living in Nashville, Tennessee, USA. Blood was obtained by leukapheresis, after which PBMCs were separated by Ficoll-Histopaque density gradient centrifugation and cryopreserved in liquid nitrogen vapor phase. Analytical flow cytometry was used to check the purity and quantity of each magnetically sorted T cell population. From each sorted fraction, genomic DNA was isolated and quantified by UV absorbance on a Nanodrop 2000c.

The source material was naive CD8+ T cells from PBMCs. In the paper's terms, the cell subset or site label means: CD45RA+CCR7+. Recombination joined TRBV5-5 with TRBJ2-7, with TRBD2 matching 11 junction bases. This TCR came from a man in his late teens or twenties in good health. Some clones in this sample may be carry-over from other donors' samples. The DNA is as follows: TGTGCCAGCAGCTCACTAGCGGGGGACGAGCAGTACTTC. The resulting protein is CASSSLAGDEQYF.